A single sample gave rise to the 13 T cell receptor beta chains below, sequenced in a study of blood T cells in healthy people across ages. The authors ran a second PCR of 7 to 11 cycles using a sample-barcoded 5' primer and a J-beta primer mix. TCRdb reprocessed the 5' RACE reads with MiXCR, giving one entry per CDR3 protein. The data contain approximately 780,000 distinct CDR3 sequences, roughly 25% of them singletons. A further study also used this sample, focusing on T cells of mothers and their children.

The source material was blood. The receptor source for this set is a boy aged 10-17 years in good health.

This rearrangement joins TRBV9 to TRBJ1-2; the D is unclear. From germline, CDR1 is SGDLS and CDR2 YYNGEE. Trimming stripped 0 bases from V and 6 bases from J, with 12 bases between. The CDR3 has 14 residues. CDR3 DNA: TGTGCCAGCAGCGTAGGAGGGTCGAACCATGGCTACACCTTC. Protein product: CASSVGGSNHGYTF.

The chain carries TRBV20-1 and TRBJ1-4; D remains unclear. CDR1 and CDR2 (germline): DFQATT, SNEGSKA (reference sequence). The V gene lost 0 bases and the J gene lost 7 bases, with 12 bases spanning the gap. This CDR3 comprises 14 residues. The CDR3 is CSARERVRSEKLFF. CDR3 coding DNA: TGCAGTGCTAGAGAGAGGGTGCGGAGTGAAAAACTGTTTTTT.

This clonotype was seen a handful of times. This chain uses TRBV7-9 with TRBJ2-5, with D possibly TRBD1 on 7 matching bases. Germline V gene sequence: CDR1 SEHNR, CDR2 FQNEAQ (reference sequence). Between the trimmed V and J ends, which lost 3 bases and 7 bases, there was a span of 12 bases. The CDR3 loop spans 13 amino acids. The CDR3 DNA sequence: TGTGCCAGCAGCTTCGGACAGGAGGGGACCCAGTACTTC. It translates to CASSFGQEGTQYF.

The chain has TRBV29-1 and TRBJ2-3; TRBD2 matches 14 bases. In germline, CDR1 is SQVTM, CDR2 ANQGSEA. CDR3 length equals 15 residues. V lost 5 bases and J lost 1; bases outside the gene matches: 2. Written as DNA, the CDR3 is TGCAGCGTTCAGGGACTAGCGGGGGGCACAGATACGCAGTATTTT. This gives the protein CSVQGLAGGTDTQYF.

This clonotype appeared a few times. The chain recombines TRBV20-1 with TRBJ2-5; TRBD1 is a possible D gene (6 bases). Germline loops: CDR1 DFQATT, CDR2 SNEGSKA (reference sequence). This CDR3 comprises 15 residues. V lost 4 bases and J 5 bases, leaving 20 bases between the germline ends. For the CDR3, the DNA is TGCAGTGCTACCCCACAGGGCAGGGTAGATGAGACCCAGTACTTC. Translated, it gives CSATPQGRVDETQYF.

The chain uses TRBV3-1 and TRBJ2-1; D remains ambiguous. V lost 1 base and J 15 bases, leaving 13 bases between the germline ends. The CDR3 has 12 residues. CDR1 and CDR2 from the germline V gene are LGHDT and YNNKEL (reference sequence). CDR3 region: CASSQGWSSRFF. For the CDR3, the DNA is TGTGCCAGCAGCCAAGGGTGGTCTAGTCGGTTCTTC.

This clonotype has only a few counts. The chain recombines TRBV7-2 with TRBJ1-2; no clear D gene. CDR1 and CDR2 from the germline V gene are SGHTA and FQGNSA. The CDR3 runs to 15 residues. Trimming shortened V by 4 bases and J by 0 bases, and 12 bases separated the two germline ends. CDR3 coding DNA: TGTGCCAGCAGCTGGGCTGACGGAGCTAACTATGGCTACACCTTC. As protein: CASSWADGANYGYTF.

The gene calls are TRBV29-1 and TRBJ2-3; 9 nucleotides agree with TRBD1. The CDR3 totals 16 residues. The junction had 5 bases not matched to a gene; V was cut back by 1 base and J by 0 bases. Germline V gives CDR1 SQVTM, CDR2 ANQGSEA. The CDR3 is CSVEGDRETSTDTQYF. For the CDR3, the DNA is TGCAGCGTTGAAGGGGACAGGGAAACTAGCACAGATACGCAGTATTTT.

The chain employs TRBV2 and TRBJ2-6; D is undetermined. CDR1 is SNHLY and CDR2 is FYNNEI in the germline V gene. V dropped 0 bases and J dropped 0 bases, with 6 bases sitting between them. CDR3 length: 16 residues. The CDR3 loop is CASSEAGPSGANVLTF. CDR3 sequence (DNA): TGTGCCAGCAGTGAAGCAGGGCCCTCTGGGGCCAACGTCCTGACTTTC.

This clonotype was seen at least ten times. The chain carries TRBV7-9 and TRBJ1-4; perhaps TRBD1 as D (6 bases). Germline lookup yields CDR1 SEHNR and CDR2 FQNEAQ (reference sequence). CDR3 length: 13 amino acids. The V and J ends lost 5 bases and 14 bases respectively, with 18 bases between them. The CDR3 is CASSILGTPQLFF. As DNA, the CDR3 is TGTGCCAGCAGCATACTAGGGACACCCCAGCTGTTTTTT.

This clonotype was seen more than once but under ten times. The rearrangement joins TRBV6-5 to TRBJ2-5; D possibly uses TRBD1 or TRBD2 (7 bases each). The last part of the DNA fits TRBJ2-7 better; the J call may be wrong. CDR1 MNHEY and CDR2 SVGAGI come from the germline V gene. The CDR3 has 19 amino acids. The CDR3 spells CASSYLRGLFGGGGGEQYF. CDR3 DNA: TGTGCCAGCAGTTACCTCCGTGGCCTCTTCGGGGGAGGGGGCGGCGAGCAGTACTTC.

The V and J genes are TRBV19 and TRBJ2-1; 7 nucleotides match TRBD1. The trim removed 5 bases at V and 3 bases at J, leaving 7 bases unmatched. Germline CDR1 and CDR2: LNHDA and SQIVND (reference sequence). This CDR3 has 15 residues. Written as DNA, the CDR3 is TGTGCCAGTAGTCCAGGACAGGCGGGCTACAATGAGCAGTTCTTC. Protein sequence: CASSPGQAGYNEQFF.

The sample holds a few counts of this clonotype. The genes are TRBV5-1 and TRBJ2-3; TRBD2 aligns across 16 bases. The germline CDR1 and CDR2 sequences are SGHRS and YFSETQ. The CDR3 length is 16 residues. J was trimmed by 5 bases and V by 3 bases; bases with no gene match: 3. The CDR3 DNA sequence: TGCGCCAGCAGCTCGGGACTAGCGGGGGGGCAAGATACGCAGTATTTT. Residues: CASSSGLAGGQDTQYF.